This record covers a single T cell receptor beta chain. This CDR3 is also generated by other DNA sequences in the sample. The sample belongs to a study of blood T cell repertoires in COVID-19. The CDR3 has 15 amino acids. The junction had 2 bases not matched to a gene; V was cut back by 4 bases and J by 4 bases. Germline CDR1 LGHDT, CDR2 YNNKEL (reference sequence). Profiling relied on immunoSEQ multiplex PCR, and the TCRdb table lists in-frame clones only, not all of them. This sample has around 200,000 clones, with just under 90% found just once. Sequenced: peripheral blood. This sequence was found in a man aged 55 to 70 who had recovered from COVID-19. The chain carries TRBV3-1 (or the pseudogene TRBV3-2) and TRBJ2-1; 12 bases are a match to TRBD2. In nucleotides, the CDR3 is TGTGCCAGCAGCCCACTAGCGGGAGGATACAATGAGCAGTTCTTC. It translates to CASSPLAGGYNEQFF.